Described below is a single TCR beta chain sequence and its context. This clone has more than one count but fewer than ten. Its target antigen remains unknown. No much larger clone is present one base from it, and per-base qualities are unavailable. TCRbeta CDR3 regions were amplified from genomic DNA using the immunoSEQ Assay, a bias-controlled multiplex PCR. Per the authors' processing: Within the assay, amplification of reference gene primers was used to estimate how many nucleated cells each sample contained. To quantify the absolute abundance of each unique TCRbeta CDR3 rearrangement, sequence reads were collapsed and filtered. For each sample, productive Simpson clonality was calculated as the square root of Simpson's diversity index over productive rearrangements. TCRdb carries this immuneACCESS record with in-frame sequences only. Its versions omit some clonotypes, under half of them owing to an unresolved V gene in the studies checked, with the rest unexplained. The DNA was the basis for D and trimming; V, J and clone size are from that table. The sample table lists some 200,000 clones, 65% to 90% of them with a count of one. Clones ranked in the top ten supply approximately 5.9% of the sample.

The collaborating institutions used their own protocols to collect whole blood in K2EDTA tubes. For TCRbeta analysis, collaborator samples were shipped as frozen whole blood, as isolated PBMCs, or as DNA extracted from either sample type. The CDR3 runs 16 amino acids, cysteine and phenylalanine included. Solely the CDR3 DNA is kept, with 48 bases framed from the first base. The germline V gene (reference sequence) gives CDR1 as LNHDA and CDR2 as SQIVND. The V end loses 5 bases and the J end loses 6 bases, and a stretch of 22 bases separates them. This specimen belongs to a study of blood T cell repertoires in COVID-19 (dated by TCRdb to about 2020). The study in broad terms: Samples from collaborators originated in the United States, Italy and Spain and spanned both the acute and convalescent phases of COVID-19. The prospective study material was composed of cDNA or gDNA derived from T cells, B-cell-depleted T cells, or PBMCs. The dataset comprised deeply sampled blood TCRbeta repertoires from subjects exposed to, actively infected with, or recovered from COVID-19. The repertoires were released in a freely available public database meant as a resource for research on the immune response to SARS-CoV-2. Samples were obtained from the ongoing ImmuneRACE study (first 160 participants) and from about 1,300 subjects provided by 6 global collaborators. The sample metadata nearly always contained a de-identified subject ID, COVID-19 status, age in years and sex. Where HLA class I and class II types were available, the types were taken from metadata supplied by the sample provider, not from assay-based typing. Here is what the overall study found, with its caveats: How much clinical and demographic metadata was included differed by source and by participant, and the metadata was provided uncurated.

Sequencing used peripheral blood. This TCR came from a man aged 80 or over with acute or convalescent COVID-19. The chain employs TRBV19 and TRBJ1-1; matching of 6 bases hints at TRBD1 as the D gene. The nucleotide sequence reads as follows: TGTGCCAGTAGTCTTCCAGGGGCCCCCCGTGGGGCTGAAGCTTTCTTT. Translated, it reads CASSLPGAPRGAEAFF.